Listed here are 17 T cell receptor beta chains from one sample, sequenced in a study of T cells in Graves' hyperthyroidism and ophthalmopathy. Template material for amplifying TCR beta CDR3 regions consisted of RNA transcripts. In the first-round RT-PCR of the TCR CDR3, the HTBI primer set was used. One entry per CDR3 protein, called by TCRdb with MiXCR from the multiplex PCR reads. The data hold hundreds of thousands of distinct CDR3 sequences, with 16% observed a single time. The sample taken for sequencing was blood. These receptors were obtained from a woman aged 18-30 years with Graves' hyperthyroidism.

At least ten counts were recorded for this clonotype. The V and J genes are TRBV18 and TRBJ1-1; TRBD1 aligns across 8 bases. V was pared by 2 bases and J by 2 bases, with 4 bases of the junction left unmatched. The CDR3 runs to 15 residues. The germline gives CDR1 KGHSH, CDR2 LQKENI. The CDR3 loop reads CASSPGTGLNTEAFF. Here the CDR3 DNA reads TGTGCCAGCTCACCAGGGACAGGACTTAACACTGAAGCTTTCTTT.

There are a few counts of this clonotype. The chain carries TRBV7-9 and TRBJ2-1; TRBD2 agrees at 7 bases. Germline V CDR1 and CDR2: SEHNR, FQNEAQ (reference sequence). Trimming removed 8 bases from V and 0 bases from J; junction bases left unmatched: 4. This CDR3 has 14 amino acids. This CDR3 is CASSTGGSYNEQFF. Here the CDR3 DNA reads TGTGCCAGCTCTACGGGGGGCTCCTACAATGAGCAGTTCTTC. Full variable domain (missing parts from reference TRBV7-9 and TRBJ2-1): DTGVSQNPRHKITKRGQNVTFRCDPISEHNRLYWYRQTLGQGPEFLTYFQNEAQLEKSRLLSDRFSAERPKGSFSTLEIQRTEQGDSAMYLCASSTGGSYNEQFFGPGTRLTVL.

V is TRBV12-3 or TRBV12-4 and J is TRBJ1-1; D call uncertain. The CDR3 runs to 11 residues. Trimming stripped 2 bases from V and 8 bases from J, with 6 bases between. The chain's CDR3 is CASSLNKEAFF. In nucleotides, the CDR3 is TGTGCCAGCAGTTTAAACAAAGAAGCTTTCTTT.

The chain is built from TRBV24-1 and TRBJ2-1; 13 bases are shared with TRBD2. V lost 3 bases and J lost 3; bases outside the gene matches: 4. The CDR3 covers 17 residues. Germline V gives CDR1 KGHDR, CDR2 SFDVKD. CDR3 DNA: TGTGCCACCAGTGATCGCCGACTAGCGGGAGGCTACAATGAGCAGTTCTTC. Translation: CATSDRRLAGGYNEQFF.

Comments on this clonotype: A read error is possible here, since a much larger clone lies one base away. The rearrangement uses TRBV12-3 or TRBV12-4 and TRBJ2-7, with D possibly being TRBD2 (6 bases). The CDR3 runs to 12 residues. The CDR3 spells CVSSVGSYEQYF. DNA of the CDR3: TGTGTCAGCAGTGTCGGGAGCTACGAGCAGTACTTC.

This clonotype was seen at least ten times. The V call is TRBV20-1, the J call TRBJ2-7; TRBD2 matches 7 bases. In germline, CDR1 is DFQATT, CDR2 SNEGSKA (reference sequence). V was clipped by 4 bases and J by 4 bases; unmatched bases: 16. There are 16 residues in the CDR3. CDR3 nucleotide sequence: TGCAGTGCTAAGCATGGGATGGGGGAGGGCCAATACGAGCAGTACTTC. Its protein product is CSAKHGMGEGQYEQYF.

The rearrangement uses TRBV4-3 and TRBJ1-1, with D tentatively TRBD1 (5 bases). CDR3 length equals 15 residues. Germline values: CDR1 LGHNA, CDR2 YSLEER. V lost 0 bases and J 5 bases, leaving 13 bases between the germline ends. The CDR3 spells CASSQDLRESTEAFF. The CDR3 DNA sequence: TGCGCCAGCAGCCAAGATCTCAGGGAATCAACTGAAGCTTTCTTT.

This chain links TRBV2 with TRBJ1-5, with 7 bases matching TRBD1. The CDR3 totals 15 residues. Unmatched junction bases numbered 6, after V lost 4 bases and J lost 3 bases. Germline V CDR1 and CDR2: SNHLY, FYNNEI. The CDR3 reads CASSADRTINQPQHF. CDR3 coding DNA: TGTGCCAGCAGTGCGGACAGGACCATCAATCAGCCCCAGCATTTT.

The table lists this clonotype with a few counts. The CDR3 DNA reads TGTGCCAGTAGTATAAAGGACGGGAATTGGATGAACACTGAAGCTTTCTTT. It translates to CASSIKDGNWMNTEAFF. The chain carries TRBV19 and TRBJ1-1; D is ambiguous. Trimming shortened V by 2 bases and J by 0 bases, and 16 bases separated the two germline ends. Germline V gene data show CDR1 as LNHDA and CDR2 as SQIVND (reference sequence). The CDR3 runs 17 residues.

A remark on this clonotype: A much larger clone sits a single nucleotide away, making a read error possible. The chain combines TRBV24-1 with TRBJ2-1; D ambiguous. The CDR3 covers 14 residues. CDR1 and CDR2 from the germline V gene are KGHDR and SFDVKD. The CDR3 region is CATSDWRLANGQFF. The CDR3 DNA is TGTGCCACCAGTGATTGGCGCTTGGCGAATGGGCAGTTCTTC.

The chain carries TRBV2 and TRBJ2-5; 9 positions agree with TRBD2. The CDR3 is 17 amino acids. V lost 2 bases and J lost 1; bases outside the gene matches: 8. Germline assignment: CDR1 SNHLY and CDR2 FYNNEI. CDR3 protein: CASSESRLAGRQETQYF. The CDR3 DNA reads TGTGCCAGCAGTGAATCCCGGCTAGCGGGGCGCCAAGAGACCCAGTACTTC. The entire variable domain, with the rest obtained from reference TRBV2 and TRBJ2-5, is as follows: EPEVTQTPSHQVTQMGQEVILRCVPISNHLYFYWYRQILGQKVEFLVSFYNNEISEKSEIFDDQFSVERPDGSNFTLKIRSTKLEDSAMYFCASSESRLAGRQETQYFGPGTRLLVL.

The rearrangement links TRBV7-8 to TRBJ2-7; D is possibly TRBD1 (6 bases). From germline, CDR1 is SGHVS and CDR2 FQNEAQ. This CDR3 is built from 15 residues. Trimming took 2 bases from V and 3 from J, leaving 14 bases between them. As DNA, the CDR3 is TGTGCCAGCAGCTTAAAGCCGACAGGTGTCTACGAGCAGTACTTC. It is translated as CASSLKPTGVYEQYF.

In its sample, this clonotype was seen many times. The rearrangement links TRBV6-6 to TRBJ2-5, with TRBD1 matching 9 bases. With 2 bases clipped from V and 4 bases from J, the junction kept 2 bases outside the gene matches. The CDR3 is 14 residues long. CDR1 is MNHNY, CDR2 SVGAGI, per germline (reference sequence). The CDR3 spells CASSYLGQGETQYF. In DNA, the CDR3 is TGTGCCAGCAGTTACCTGGGACAGGGAGAGACCCAGTACTTC.

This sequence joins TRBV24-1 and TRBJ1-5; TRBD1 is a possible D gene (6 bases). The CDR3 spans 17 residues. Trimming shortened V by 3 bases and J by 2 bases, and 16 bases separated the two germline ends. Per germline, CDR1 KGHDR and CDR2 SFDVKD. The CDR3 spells CATSDARGRVGNQPQHF. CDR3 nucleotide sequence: TGTGCCACCAGTGATGCCAGGGGCCGAGTTGGCAATCAGCCCCAGCATTTT.

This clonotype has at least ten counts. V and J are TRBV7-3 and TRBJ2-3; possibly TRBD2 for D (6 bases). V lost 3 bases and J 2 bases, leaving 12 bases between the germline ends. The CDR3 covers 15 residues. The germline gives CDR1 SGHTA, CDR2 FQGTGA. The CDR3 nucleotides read TGTGCCAGCAGCTTCTCCGGGGGTGACACAGATACGCAGTATTTT. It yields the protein CASSFSGGDTDTQYF.

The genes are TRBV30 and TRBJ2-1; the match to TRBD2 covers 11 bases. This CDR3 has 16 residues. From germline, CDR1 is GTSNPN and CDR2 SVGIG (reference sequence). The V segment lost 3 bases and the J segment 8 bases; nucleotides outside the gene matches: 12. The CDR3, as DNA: TGTGCCTGGAGGGAGGGGACTAGCGGACCTGTACATGAGCAGTTCTTC. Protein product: CAWREGTSGPVHEQFF. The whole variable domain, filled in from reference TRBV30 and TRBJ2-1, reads SQTIHQWPATLVQPVGSPLSLECTVEGTSNPNLYWYRQAAGRGLQLLFYSVGIGQISSEVPQNLSASRPQDRQFILSSKKLLLSDSGFYLCAWREGTSGPVHEQFFGPGTRLTVL.

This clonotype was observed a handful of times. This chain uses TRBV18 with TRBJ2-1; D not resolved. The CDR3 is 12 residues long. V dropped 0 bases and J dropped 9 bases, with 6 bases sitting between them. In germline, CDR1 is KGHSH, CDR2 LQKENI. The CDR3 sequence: CASSPPVGEQFF. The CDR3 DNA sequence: TGTGCCAGCTCACCACCGGTCGGTGAGCAGTTCTTC.